The next 19 T cell receptor beta chains were all read from a single sample in a study of CD8+ T cells in alopecia areata. Sequencing relied on a cDNA template that was reverse transcribed from extracted RNA. Sequenced by immunoSEQ multiplex PCR; TCRdb stores in-frame clones only, minus some. The sample records around 140,000 clones, about half being singletons. The sample was CD4+ T cells sorted from blood, taken at week 0. Every receptor here comes from a human donor with alopecia areata.

The V gene is TRBV15, the J gene TRBJ1-5; 7 positions match TRBD1. The CDR3 sequence is 14 residues long. Germline V lookup: CDR1 LNHNV, CDR2 YYDKDF (reference sequence). V shed 3 bases and J 5 bases; nucleotides not matched to a gene: 4. The CDR3, as DNA: TGTGCCACCAGCAGGGACAGGATCCATCAGCCCCAGCATTTT. Encoded protein: CATSRDRIHQPQHF.

The chain couples TRBV4-1 to TRBJ1-2; no reliable D call. V shed 0 bases and J shed 0 bases, with 5 bases lying between them. The germline V gene has CDR1 MGHRA and CDR2 YSYEKL. The CDR3 length is 14 residues. CDR3 in DNA: TGCGCCAGCAGCCAAGATTGGTCTAACTATGGCTACACCTTC. It yields the protein CASSQDWSNYGYTF.

The rearrangement uses TRBV29-1 and TRBJ1-4; no reliable D call. Germline CDR1 reads SQVTM; CDR2 reads ANQGSEA. Trimming left V 4 bases short and J 5 bases short, with 8 bases between. This CDR3 has 12 amino acids. The CDR3 DNA reads TGCAGCGTTGGCACGTTCAATGAAAAACTGTTTTTT. This translates into CSVGTFNEKLFF.

This clone was detected a few times. The gene calls are TRBV7-9 and TRBJ2-7; 7 bases are shared with TRBD2. CDR1 and CDR2 from the germline V gene are SEHNR and FQNEAQ (reference sequence). Trimming cost V 2 bases and J 4 bases; bases outside gene matches: 5. CDR3 length: 14 amino acids. CDR3 bases: TGTGCCAGCAGCTTAAGCGGGGCTGGGTACGAGCAGTACTTC. Protein product: CASSLSGAGYEQYF. Combining the CDR3 with reference TRBV7-9 and TRBJ2-7 gives the whole variable domain DTGVSQNPRHKITKRGQNVTFRCDPISEHNRLYWYRQTLGQGPEFLTYFQNEAQLEKSRLLSDRFSAERPKGSFSTLEIQRTEQGDSAMYLCASSLSGAGYEQYFGPGTRLTVT.

The chain carries TRBV7-2 and TRBJ2-1; a possible D gene is TRBD2 (6 bases). This CDR3 is 16 amino acids long. Between the trimmed V and J ends, which lost 5 bases and 0 bases, there was a span of 14 bases. The germline V gene encodes CDR1 SGHTA and CDR2 FQGNSA. The CDR3, as DNA: TGTGCCAGCAGCAAAAGGACTACCAACTCCTACAATGAGCAGTTCTTC. Encoded protein: CASSKRTTNSYNEQFF.

The CDR3 protein is CASSPRGSPRNEQFF. For the CDR3, the DNA is TGTGCCAGCTCACCAAGAGGTTCCCCGAGGAATGAGCAGTTCTTC. This chain links TRBV18 with TRBJ2-1; D call uncertain. The germline gives CDR1 KGHSH, CDR2 LQKENI. This CDR3 is 15 amino acids long. V lost 2 bases and J 7 bases, leaving 15 bases between the germline ends.

The V and J genes are TRBV27 and TRBJ1-1; D perhaps matches TRBD1 (5 bases). Germline CDR1 reads MNHEY; CDR2 reads SMNVEV (reference sequence). This CDR3 spans 13 amino acids. V was cut by 2 bases and J by 8 bases, with 12 bases left in between. In nucleotides, the CDR3 is TGTGCCAGCAGTTTAACCTGGACAACCGAAGCTTTCTTT. It translates to CASSLTWTTEAFF.

The rearrangement uses TRBV6-4 and TRBJ2-3; the match to TRBD1 covers 7 bases. V was pared by 10 bases and J by 0 bases, with 7 bases of the junction left unmatched. CDR3 length: 14 residues. Germline CDR1 reads MRHNA; CDR2 reads SNTAGT. In DNA, the CDR3 is TGTGCCACCGCCCGGGACAGAAGCACAGATACGCAGTATTTT. Amino acid sequence: CATARDRSTDTQYF.

The CDR3 coding sequence is TGTGCCAGCAGCTTACTAGCGGGAGTTAGAAATGAGCAGTTCTTC. It specifies CASSLLAGVRNEQFF. The chain combines TRBV13 with TRBJ2-1, with 10 bases that match TRBD2. The germline gives CDR1 PRHDT, CDR2 FYEKMQ (reference sequence). Germline trimming cut 2 bases from V and 7 bases from J; bases unmatched to any gene: 5. The CDR3 is made up of 15 amino acids. The complete variable domain, with remaining parts taken from reference TRBV13 and TRBJ2-1, reads AAGVIQSPRHLIKEKRETATLKCYPIPRHDTVYWYQQGPGQDPQFLISFYEKMQSDKGSIPDRFSAQQFSDYHSELNMSSLELGDSALYFCASSLLAGVRNEQFFGPGTRLTVL.

The chain joins TRBV2 to TRBJ2-7, with a tentative D call TRBD2 (6 bases). The germline V gene has CDR1 SNHLY and CDR2 FYNNEI. V shed 8 bases and J shed 6 bases, with 17 bases lying between them. The CDR3 runs to 13 residues. DNA for the CDR3: TGTGCCAGCTCGGAGAGACTAGTAACCGAGCAGTACTTC. This sequence encodes CASSERLVTEQYF.

This clone occurred a few times. The chain recombines TRBV6-5 with TRBJ2-7; D is ambiguous. The CDR3 has 14 residues. Germline V gives CDR1 MNHEY, CDR2 SVGAGI. Deletions cut 6 bases from V and 0 bases from J, with 12 bases between. The CDR3 protein is CASSPRTVSYEQYF. DNA for the CDR3: TGTGCCAGCAGCCCCCGGACGGTCTCCTACGAGCAGTACTTC.

CDR3 protein: CAWSRGGVSGNTIYF. Written as DNA, the CDR3 is TGTGCCTGGAGTCGAGGCGGGGTCTCTGGAAACACCATATATTTT. The J gene is TRBJ1-3, the V gene TRBV30; no clear D. Germline lookup yields CDR1 GTSNPN and CDR2 SVGIG (reference sequence). The CDR3 totals 15 residues. V lost 2 bases and J 0 bases, leaving 11 bases between the germline ends.

The chain couples TRBV19 to TRBJ2-7, with TRBD2 matching over 12 bases. CDR3 size: 13 residues. The germline V gene has CDR1 LNHDA and CDR2 SQIVND (reference sequence). Trimming removed 8 bases from V and 2 bases from J; junction bases left unmatched: 1. As DNA, the CDR3 is TGTGCCAGTCGGACTAGCGGGACCTACGAGCAGTACTTC. Translating it yields CASRTSGTYEQYF.

This clone was recorded a few times. The rearrangement joins TRBV7-9 to TRBJ2-1, with D perhaps matching TRBD2 (6 bases). This CDR3 has 15 amino acids. Germline assignment: CDR1 SEHNR and CDR2 FQNEAQ (reference sequence). V was clipped by 5 bases and J by 6 bases, with 17 bases between them. CDR3 residues: CASSRRALGSNEQFF. DNA for the CDR3: TGTGCCAGCAGCCGGAGGGCACTGGGTAGCAATGAGCAGTTCTTC. Supplemented by reference TRBV7-9 and TRBJ2-1, the full variable domain reads DTGVSQNPRHKITKRGQNVTFRCDPISEHNRLYWYRQTLGQGPEFLTYFQNEAQLEKSRLLSDRFSAERPKGSFSTLEIQRTEQGDSAMYLCASSRRALGSNEQFFGPGTRLTVL.

The chain is built from TRBV5-1 and TRBJ2-5, with D perhaps matching TRBD1 (5 bases). The length of the CDR3 is 12 residues. Germline lookup yields CDR1 SGHRS and CDR2 YFSETQ. Trimming left V 7 bases short and J 1 base short, with 8 bases between. In DNA form, the CDR3 reads TGCGCCAGCTCGACAGTCCAAGAGACCCAGTACTTC. Its protein is CASSTVQETQYF.

The sample holds a few counts of this clone. The chain has TRBV6-1 and TRBJ2-5, with 7 nucleotides matching TRBD1. CDR1 is MNHNS and CDR2 is SASEGT in the germline V gene. V lost 6 bases, J lost 2 bases, and 0 bases stayed unmatched. This CDR3 region has 12 residues. The CDR3 region is CASRQGQETQYF. CDR3 in DNA: TGTGCCAGCAGACAGGGGCAAGAGACCCAGTACTTC.

A few counts support this clone. The rearrangement uses TRBV5-4 and TRBJ2-1, with 12 bases fitting TRBD2. The ends lost 3 bases at V and 9 bases at J; junction bases unmatched: 10. Germline assignment: CDR1 SGHNT and CDR2 YYREEE (reference sequence). The CDR3 is made up of 16 amino acids. The CDR3 protein is CASSSETSGSGPEQFF. DNA for the CDR3: TGTGCCAGCAGCTCCGAGACTAGCGGGAGTGGCCCTGAGCAGTTCTTC.

J is TRBJ2-1 and V is TRBV28; 11 bases fit TRBD2. Losses at the gene ends were 6 bases for V and 2 bases for J; bases not matched to a gene: 3. This CDR3 is built from 15 residues. Germline CDR1 reads MDHEN; CDR2 reads SYDVKM. This CDR3 reads CASSPLAGAYNEQFF. The CDR3 DNA is TGTGCCAGCAGCCCACTAGCGGGGGCCTACAATGAGCAGTTCTTC.

This clone was seen a handful of times. This chain joins TRBV27 and TRBJ1-3, with D possibly being TRBD1 (5 bases). V was clipped by 8 bases and J by 4 bases, with 15 bases between them. Germline CDR1 and CDR2: MNHEY and SMNVEV (reference sequence). The CDR3 consists of 14 residues. The CDR3, as DNA: TGTGCCAGCCGTACGGGGCCCTCAGGAAACACCATATATTTT. Its protein product is CASRTGPSGNTIYF.